This T cell receptor (beta chain) comes out of a study of beta chain features in type 1 diabetes. The study, taken as a whole, reports: Patients with type 1 diabetes showed fewer VDJ junction insertions and more deletions. Across all four CD4+ subsets, people with type 1 diabetes showed modestly shorter TCRB CDR3s.

The CDR3 consists of 15 residues. This clone was counted a few times. Antigen specificity is unknown. Expressed TCRB transcripts got sequenced, as all isolated RNA was reverse transcribed. TCRdb's table, derived via immunoSEQ multiplex PCR, lists solely in-frame clones and lacks some. Among roughly 100,000 clones, under 30% were seen once, and the ten largest hold around 0.5%. This TCR derives from a woman between 18 and 29 years old with type 1 diabetes. This chain joins TRBV21-1 and TRBJ2-3; the D segment call TRBD2 is taken from the table without a DNA check. TRBV21-1 is classified as a pseudogene. The sample was central memory CD4+ T cells from blood. In DNA, the CDR3 is TGTGCCAGCCCCCCGGCTGAGGGTTGCACAGATACGCAGTATTTT. This gives the protein CASPPAEGCTDTQYF.